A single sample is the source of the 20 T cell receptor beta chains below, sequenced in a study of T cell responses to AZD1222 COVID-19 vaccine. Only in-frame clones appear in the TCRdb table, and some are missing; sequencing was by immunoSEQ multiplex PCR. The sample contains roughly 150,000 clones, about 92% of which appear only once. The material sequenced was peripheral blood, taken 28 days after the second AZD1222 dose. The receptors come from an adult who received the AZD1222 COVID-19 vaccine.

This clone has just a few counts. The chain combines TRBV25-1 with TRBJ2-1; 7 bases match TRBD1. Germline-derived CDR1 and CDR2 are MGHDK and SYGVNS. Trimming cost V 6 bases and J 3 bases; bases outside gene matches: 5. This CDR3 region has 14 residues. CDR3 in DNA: TGTGCCAGCAGGGAAACAGGGGTCTACAATGAGCAGTTCTTC. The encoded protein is CASRETGVYNEQFF.

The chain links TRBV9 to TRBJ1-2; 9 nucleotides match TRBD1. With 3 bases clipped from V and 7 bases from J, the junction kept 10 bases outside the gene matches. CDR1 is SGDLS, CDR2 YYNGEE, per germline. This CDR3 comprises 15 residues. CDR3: CASSGSKDRGFGYTF. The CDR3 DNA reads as TGTGCCAGCAGCGGGAGTAAGGACAGGGGATTTGGCTACACCTTC.

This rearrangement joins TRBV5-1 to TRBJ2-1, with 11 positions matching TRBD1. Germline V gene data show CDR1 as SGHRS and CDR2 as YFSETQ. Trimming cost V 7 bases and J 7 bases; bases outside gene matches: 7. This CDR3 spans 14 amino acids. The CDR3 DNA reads TGCGCCAGCGGCGGACAGGGGGCTAGGAATGAGCAGTTCTTC. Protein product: CASGGQGARNEQFF.

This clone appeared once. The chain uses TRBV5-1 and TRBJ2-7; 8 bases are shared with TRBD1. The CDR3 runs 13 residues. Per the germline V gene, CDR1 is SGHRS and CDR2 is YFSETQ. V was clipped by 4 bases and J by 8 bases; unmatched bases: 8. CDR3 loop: CASSRGDRSKQYF. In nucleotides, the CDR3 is TGCGCCAGCAGCAGGGGGGACAGGTCGAAGCAGTACTTC.

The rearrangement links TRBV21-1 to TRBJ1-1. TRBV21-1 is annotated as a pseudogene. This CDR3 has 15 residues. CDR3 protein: CASSENRASGAEAFF. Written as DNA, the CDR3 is TGTGCCAGCAGCGAAAACCGGGCTTCAGGCGCCGAAGCTTTCTTT.

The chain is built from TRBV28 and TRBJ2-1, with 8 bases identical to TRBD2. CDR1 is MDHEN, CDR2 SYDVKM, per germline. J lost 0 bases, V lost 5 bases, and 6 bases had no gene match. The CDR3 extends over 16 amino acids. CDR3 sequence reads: CASSPSGGSSYNEQFF. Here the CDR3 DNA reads TGTGCCAGCAGTCCCTCGGGAGGGAGCTCCTACAATGAGCAGTTCTTC.

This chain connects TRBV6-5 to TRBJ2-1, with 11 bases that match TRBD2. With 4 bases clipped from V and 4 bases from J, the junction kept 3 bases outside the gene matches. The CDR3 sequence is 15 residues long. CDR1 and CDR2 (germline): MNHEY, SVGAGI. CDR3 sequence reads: CASSSGTSGYNEQFF. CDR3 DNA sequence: TGTGCCAGCAGTTCCGGGACTAGCGGTTACAATGAGCAGTTCTTC.

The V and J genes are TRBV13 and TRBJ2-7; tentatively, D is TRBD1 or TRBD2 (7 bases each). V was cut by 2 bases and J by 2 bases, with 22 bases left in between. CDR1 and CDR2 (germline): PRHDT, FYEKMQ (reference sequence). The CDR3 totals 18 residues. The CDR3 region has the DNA TGTGCCAGCAGCTTAAGCGACAGGGTAGCGGGTTTAGCCTACGAGCAGTACTTC. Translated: CASSLSDRVAGLAYEQYF.

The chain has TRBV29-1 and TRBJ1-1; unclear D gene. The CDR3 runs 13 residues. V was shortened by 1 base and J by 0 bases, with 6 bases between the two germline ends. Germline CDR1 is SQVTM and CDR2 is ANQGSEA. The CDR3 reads CSVEVGLNTEAFF. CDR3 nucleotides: TGCAGCGTTGAAGTAGGACTGAACACTGAAGCTTTCTTT.

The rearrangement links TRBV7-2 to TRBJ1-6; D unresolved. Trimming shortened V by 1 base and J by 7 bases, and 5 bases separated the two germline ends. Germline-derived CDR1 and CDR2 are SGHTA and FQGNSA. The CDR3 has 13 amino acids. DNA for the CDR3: TGTGCCAGCAGCTTAGGACCGAATTCACCCCTCCACTTT. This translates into CASSLGPNSPLHF. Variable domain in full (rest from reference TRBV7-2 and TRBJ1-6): GAGVSQSPSNKVTEKGKDVELRCDPISGHTALYWYRQSLGQGLEFLIYFQGNSAPDKSGLPSDRFSAERTGGSVSTLTIQRTQQEDSAVYLCASSLGPNSPLHFGNGTRLTVT.

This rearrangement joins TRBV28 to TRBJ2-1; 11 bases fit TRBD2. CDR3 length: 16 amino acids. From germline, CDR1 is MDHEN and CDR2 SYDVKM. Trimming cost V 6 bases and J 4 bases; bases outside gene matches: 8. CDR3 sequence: CASSSSSGRIYNEQFF. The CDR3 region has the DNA TGTGCCAGCAGCTCATCTAGCGGGAGGATTTACAATGAGCAGTTCTTC.

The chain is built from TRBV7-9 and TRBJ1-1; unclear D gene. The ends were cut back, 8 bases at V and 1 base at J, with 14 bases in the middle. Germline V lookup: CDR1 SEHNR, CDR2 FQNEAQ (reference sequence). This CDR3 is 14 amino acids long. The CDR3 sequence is CASVSTEWNTEAFF. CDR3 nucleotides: TGTGCCAGCGTATCGACGGAGTGGAACACTGAAGCTTTCTTT.

The DNA for the CDR3 is TGTGCCATCAGTGATTTTGGAGGGTCGCGTAATTCACCCCTCCACTTT. Protein: CAISDFGGSRNSPLHF. J is TRBJ1-6 and V is TRBV10-3; D is undetermined. Germline V gives CDR1 ENHRY, CDR2 SYGVKD. V dropped 3 bases and J dropped 6 bases, with 15 bases sitting between them. CDR3 length equals 16 residues.

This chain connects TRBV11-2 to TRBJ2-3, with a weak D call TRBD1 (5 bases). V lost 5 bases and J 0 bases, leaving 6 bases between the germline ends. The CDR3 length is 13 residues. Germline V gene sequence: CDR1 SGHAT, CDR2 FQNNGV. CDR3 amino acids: CASSGASTDTQYF. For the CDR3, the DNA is TGTGCCAGCAGCGGGGCTAGCACAGATACGCAGTATTTT.

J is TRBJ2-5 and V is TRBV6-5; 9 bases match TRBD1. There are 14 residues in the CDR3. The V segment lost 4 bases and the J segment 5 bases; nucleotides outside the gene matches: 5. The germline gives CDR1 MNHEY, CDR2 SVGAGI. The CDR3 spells CASSSRDRAETQYF. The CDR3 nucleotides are TGTGCCAGCAGTTCCCGGGACAGGGCGGAGACCCAGTACTTC.

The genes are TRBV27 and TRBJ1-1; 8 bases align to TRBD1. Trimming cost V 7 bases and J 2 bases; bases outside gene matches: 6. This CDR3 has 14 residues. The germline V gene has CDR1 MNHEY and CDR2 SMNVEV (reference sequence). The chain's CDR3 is CASKRQGANTEAFF. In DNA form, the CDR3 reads TGTGCCAGCAAGCGGCAGGGGGCAAACACTGAAGCTTTCTTT.

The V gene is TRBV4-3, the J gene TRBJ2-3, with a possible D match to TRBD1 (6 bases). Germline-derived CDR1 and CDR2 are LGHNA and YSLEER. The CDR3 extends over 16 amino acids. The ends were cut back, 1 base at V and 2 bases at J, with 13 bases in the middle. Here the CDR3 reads CASSQVNRAITDTQYF. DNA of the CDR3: TGCGCCAGCAGCCAAGTAAACAGGGCAATCACAGATACGCAGTATTTT.

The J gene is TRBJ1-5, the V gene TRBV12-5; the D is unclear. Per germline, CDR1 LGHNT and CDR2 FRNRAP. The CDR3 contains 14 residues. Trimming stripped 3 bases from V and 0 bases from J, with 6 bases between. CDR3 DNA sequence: TGTGCTAGTGGTTTTCTTAATAGCAATCAGCCCCAGCATTTT. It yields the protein CASGFLNSNQPQHF.

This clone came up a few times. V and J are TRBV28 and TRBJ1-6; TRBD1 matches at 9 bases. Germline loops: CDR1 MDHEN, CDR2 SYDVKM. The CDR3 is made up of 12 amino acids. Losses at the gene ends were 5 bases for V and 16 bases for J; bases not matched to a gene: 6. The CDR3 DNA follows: TGTGCCAGCAGTCGCAGGGACAGGGCACTCCACTTT. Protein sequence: CASSRRDRALHF.

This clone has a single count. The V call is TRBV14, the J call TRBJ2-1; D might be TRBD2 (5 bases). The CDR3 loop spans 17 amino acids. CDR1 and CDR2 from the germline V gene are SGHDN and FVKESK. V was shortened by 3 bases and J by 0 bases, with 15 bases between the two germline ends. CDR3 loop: CASSQVTRASSYNEQFF. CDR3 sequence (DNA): TGTGCCAGCAGCCAGGTTACTAGGGCAAGCTCCTACAATGAGCAGTTCTTC.